The 28 T cell receptor beta chains in this list originate from one sample, sequenced in a study of T cell responses to AZD1222 COVID-19 vaccine. Assay used: immunoSEQ multiplex PCR; TCRdb lists only in-frame clones, some missing. Of 140,000 to 150,000 clones in the sample, 80% to 90% were seen once. The specimen was peripheral blood, collected on day 0 of AZD1222 vaccination. All receptors derive from an adult in good health.

The V call is TRBV6-5, the J call TRBJ1-2, with TRBD1 identical over 11 bases. The CDR3 contains 14 residues. The germline CDR1 and CDR2 sequences are MNHEY and SVGAGI. After removal of 4 bases from V and 4 bases from J, the junction contained 2 bases not matched to a gene. The CDR3 coding sequence is TGTGCCAGCAGTTGGACAGGGGGCGCCTATGGCTACACCTTC. It is translated as CASSWTGGAYGYTF.

V and J are TRBV21-1 and TRBJ2-5; the table assigns TRBD2, which was not confirmed against the DNA. TRBV21-1 is assigned pseudogene status. This CDR3 has 17 amino acids. CDR3 nucleotides: TGTGCCAGCAGCAGCCTCCTCGAGCGGGGGTACCAAGAGACCCAGTACTTC. It encodes CASSSLLERGYQETQYF.

The chain links TRBV28 to TRBJ1-2; TRBD1 aligns across 7 bases. V trimming: 8 bases; J trimming: 8 bases; junction bases outside the gene matches: 17. CDR1 and CDR2 from the germline V gene are MDHEN and SYDVKM. There are 15 residues in the CDR3. CDR3 loop: CASYGQAQGRRGYTF. CDR3 coding DNA: TGTGCCAGCTACGGACAGGCACAGGGTAGGAGAGGCTACACCTTC.

The gene calls are TRBV28 and TRBJ1-2; no firm D call. Germline CDR1 MDHEN, CDR2 SYDVKM. V was clipped by 6 bases and J by 4 bases, with 6 bases between them. This CDR3 has 11 amino acids. The CDR3 region is CASRNSYGYTF. In nucleotides, the CDR3 is TGTGCCAGCAGGAACAGCTATGGCTACACCTTC.

The gene calls are TRBV6-5 and TRBJ2-7, with 7 bases that match TRBD1. Looked up from germline, CDR1 is MNHEY and CDR2 is SVGAGI. This CDR3 region has 14 residues. Trimming at V came to 6 bases and at J to 2 bases, leaving 7 bases not matched to a gene. In nucleotides, the CDR3 is TGTGCCAGCAGGGAGCGAAGGGGGCCCTACGAGCAGTACTTC. This codes for CASRERRGPYEQYF.

The count of this clone is one. J is TRBJ2-3 and V is TRBV6-5; 9 bases map to TRBD1. The CDR3 sequence is 15 residues long. Trimming removed 6 bases from V and 0 bases from J; junction bases left unmatched: 4. The germline gives CDR1 MNHEY, CDR2 SVGAGI. CDR3: CASRLDRGSTDTQYF. DNA of the CDR3: TGTGCCAGCAGACTCGACAGGGGGAGCACAGATACGCAGTATTTT.

The chain couples TRBV7-8 to TRBJ2-7; 10 bases are shared with TRBD2. CDR3 length: 15 residues. Germline V gene lookup returns CDR1 SGHVS and CDR2 FQNEAQ. V trimming: 4 bases; J trimming: 7 bases; junction bases outside the gene matches: 10. CDR3 in amino acids: CASSSRAGGPGEQYF. The CDR3 DNA reads as TGTGCCAGCAGCTCGAGAGCGGGAGGGCCGGGTGAGCAGTACTTC.

This chain links TRBV19 with TRBJ2-6, with unresolved D. CDR1 and CDR2 from the germline V gene are LNHDA and SQIVND (reference sequence). The V end was cut by 6 bases, the J end by 4 bases, with 10 bases between. CDR3 length equals 14 residues. The CDR3 DNA is TGTGCCAGTAGCTTTTCTTCCGGGGCCAACGTCCTGACTTTC. This codes for CASSFSSGANVLTF.

This clone was counted only a few times. This chain uses TRBV6-5 with TRBJ1-5; D possibly corresponds to TRBD1 (6 bases). Germline CDR1 MNHEY, CDR2 SVGAGI. This CDR3 has 13 residues. V lost 8 bases and J 6 bases, leaving 14 bases between the germline ends. This chain's CDR3 is CASRGGALQPQHF. Written as DNA, the CDR3 is TGTGCCAGCCGCGGGGGGGCTCTTCAGCCCCAGCATTTT.

This chain joins TRBV23-1 and TRBJ1-5, with D uncertain. TRBV23-1 is an open reading frame, and its role is uncertain. V was pared by 4 bases and J by 4 bases, with 11 bases between. This CDR3 contains 14 residues. The CDR3 loop reads CASSRPLGNQPQHF. CDR3 in DNA: TGCGCCAGCAGTCGACCCCTGGGGAATCAGCCCCAGCATTTT.

The chain joins TRBV28 to TRBJ1-4; possibly TRBD1 for D (5 bases). Trimming shortened V by 6 bases and J by 4 bases, and 12 bases separated the two germline ends. The CDR3 loop spans 14 amino acids. The germline gives CDR1 MDHEN, CDR2 SYDVKM. The CDR3 reads CASRFAGLNEKLFF. In DNA form, the CDR3 reads TGTGCCAGCAGGTTCGCAGGGCTTAATGAAAAACTGTTTTTT. Complete variable domain (other parts from reference TRBV28 and TRBJ1-4): DVKVTQSSRYLVKRTGEKVFLECVQDMDHENMFWYRQDPGLGLRLIYFSYDVKMKEKGDIPEGYSVSREKKERFSLILESASTNQTSMYLCASRFAGLNEKLFFGSGTQLSVL.

V usage is TRBV15 and J usage is TRBJ1-5, with TRBD1 as a possible D gene (6 bases). Per the germline V gene, CDR1 is LNHNV and CDR2 is YYDKDF (reference sequence). There are 17 residues in the CDR3. The ends were cut back, 5 bases at V and 0 bases at J, with 17 bases in the middle. The CDR3 DNA is TGTGCCACCAGCCCCAGGACAGCGTTCAATAGCAATCAGCCCCAGCATTTT. Translation gives CATSPRTAFNSNQPQHF.

V usage is TRBV7-2 and J usage is TRBJ1-2; D remains ambiguous. CDR3 size: 14 residues. From germline, CDR1 is SGHTA and CDR2 FQGNSA. The ends were cut back, 0 bases at V and 4 bases at J, with 9 bases in the middle. CDR3 loop: CASSLAATSYGYTF. In DNA form, the CDR3 reads TGTGCCAGCAGCTTAGCGGCGACGTCCTATGGCTACACCTTC.

This clone was recorded a few times. V is TRBV2 and J is TRBJ1-1, with 8 nucleotides matching TRBD1. CDR3 length: 15 amino acids. V lost 4 bases and J lost 5; bases outside the gene matches: 9. CDR1 and CDR2 from the germline V gene are SNHLY and FYNNEI. CDR3 residues: CASSVRRTGWTEAFF. The DNA for the CDR3 is TGTGCCAGCAGTGTACGGAGGACAGGGTGGACTGAAGCTTTCTTT. Drawing the rest from reference TRBV2 and TRBJ1-1, the complete variable domain is EPEVTQTPSHQVTQMGQEVILRCVPISNHLYFYWYRQILGQKVEFLVSFYNNEISEKSEIFDDQFSVERPDGSNFTLKIRSTKLEDSAMYFCASSVRRTGWTEAFFGQGTRLTVV.

J is TRBJ2-1 and V is TRBV24-1; D uncertain. Trimming cost V 3 bases and J 5 bases, with 7 bases left between them. This CDR3 region has 13 residues. The germline V gene has CDR1 KGHDR and CDR2 SFDVKD. CDR3 sequence: CATSDLLNNEQFF. In nucleotides, the CDR3 is TGTGCCACCAGTGATCTCCTAAACAATGAGCAGTTCTTC.

The chain links TRBV7-8 to TRBJ1-1, with D possibly TRBD1 on 5 matching bases. The germline CDR1 and CDR2 sequences are SGHVS and FQNEAQ. V was trimmed by 0 bases and J by 3 bases, leaving 8 bases between them. This CDR3 has 14 amino acids. The CDR3 nucleotides are TGTGCCAGCAGCTTAGCGTGGGGGTACACTGAAGCTTTCTTT. This encodes CASSLAWGYTEAFF.

The rearrangement links TRBV4-1 to TRBJ2-3, with 8 bases aligning to TRBD2. The CDR3 is made up of 17 amino acids. After removal of 2 bases from V and 2 bases from J, the junction contained 9 bases not matched to a gene. CDR1 and CDR2 (germline): MGHRA, YSYEKL. The CDR3 coding sequence is TGCGCCAGCAGCCAAAAGTTGGCGGGAGGTAACACAGATACGCAGTATTTT. This encodes CASSQKLAGGNTDTQYF.

V is TRBV28 and J is TRBJ2-7; TRBD2 might be the D (6 bases). The V gene lost 7 bases and the J gene lost 1 base, with 14 bases spanning the gap. The CDR3 is 14 residues long. Per germline, CDR1 MDHEN and CDR2 SYDVKM. The DNA of the CDR3 is TGTGCCAGCAACTTAGGGGACTCTTCCTACGAGCAGTACTTC. Protein product: CASNLGDSSYEQYF.

The chain couples TRBV15 to TRBJ2-5; the D gene is possibly TRBD1 (5 bases). Trimming stripped 4 bases from V and 4 bases from J, with 10 bases between. The CDR3 consists of 13 residues. The germline V gene has CDR1 LNHNV and CDR2 YYDKDF (reference sequence). CDR3 residues: CATSIYRGETQYF. The CDR3 DNA reads as TGTGCCACCAGCATCTATAGGGGAGAGACCCAGTACTTC.

The V call is TRBV12-5, the J call TRBJ2-7, with D perhaps TRBD1 or TRBD2 (5 bases each). This CDR3 spans 16 amino acids. CDR1 LGHNT and CDR2 FRNRAP come from the germline V gene. V lost 5 bases, J lost 2 bases, and 19 bases lay in between. CDR3 nucleotide sequence: TGTGCTAGTGGTCCGTTTAGAGGGGACCGGCCCTACGAGCAGTACTTC. Amino acid sequence: CASGPFRGDRPYEQYF.

The chain joins TRBV21-1 to TRBJ1-1. TRBV21-1 has pseudogene status. The CDR3 length is 16 residues. The CDR3 DNA follows: TGTGCCAGCAGCAGCTTTCCGGAAGGACCGAAAAGTCGAGCTTTCTTT. It translates to CASSSFPEGPKSRAFF.

The CDR3 reads CASSSQGTEAFF. CDR3 sequence (DNA): TGTGCCAGCAGCTCACAGGGCACTGAAGCTTTCTTT. The chain links TRBV5-5 to TRBJ1-1; possible D gene TRBD1, 6 bases. Looked up from germline, CDR1 is SGHKS and CDR2 is YYEKEE (reference sequence). The CDR3 length is 12 residues. The ends were cut back, 3 bases at V and 4 bases at J, with 7 bases in the middle.

This chain links TRBV5-1 with TRBJ2-5; 7 bases line up with TRBD2. The CDR3 covers 14 residues. V was pared by 4 bases and J by 1 base, with 4 bases of the junction left unmatched. CDR1 is SGHRS, CDR2 YFSETQ, per germline. The CDR3 DNA is TGCGCCAGCAGCCCGGCGGGAGTCCAAGAGACCCAGTACTTC. This codes for CASSPAGVQETQYF.

The gene calls are TRBV27 and TRBJ2-7; D is possibly TRBD2 (6 bases). Trimming shortened V by 4 bases and J by 2 bases, and 12 bases separated the two germline ends. In germline, CDR1 is MNHEY, CDR2 SMNVEV (reference sequence). The CDR3 is made up of 14 amino acids. The CDR3: CASSSSGSTYEQYF. The CDR3, as DNA: TGTGCCAGCAGTTCTTCCGGGAGTACCTACGAGCAGTACTTC.

The rearrangement links TRBV6-5 to TRBJ1-3, with D unclear. Germline CDR1 and CDR2: MNHEY and SVGAGI. Trimming cost V 10 bases and J 4 bases, with 20 bases left between them. The CDR3 covers 15 residues. The CDR3 sequence: CAIPLTGIDGNTIYF. The CDR3 region has the DNA TGTGCCATCCCCTTGACCGGGATAGACGGAAACACCATATATTTT.

The sample holds one count of this clone. The chain is built from TRBV7-9 and TRBJ1-1; TRBD1 matches 7 bases. V was pared by 1 base and J by 1 base, with 12 bases of the junction left unmatched. The CDR3 contains 18 residues. Germline values: CDR1 SEHNR, CDR2 FQNEAQ (reference sequence). The CDR3 coding sequence is TGTGCCAGCAGCTTAGGACGGGACAGTTGGAATCCGAACACTGAAGCTTTCTTT. It translates to CASSLGRDSWNPNTEAFF.

In DNA, the CDR3 is TGTGCCAGCAGTCTCCAGGGGGAAACTAATGAAAAACTGTTTTTT. Its protein product is CASSLQGETNEKLFF. The gene calls are TRBV6-1 and TRBJ1-4; 7 nucleotides line up with TRBD1. Per germline, CDR1 MNHNS and CDR2 SASEGT. CDR3 length: 15 residues. Unmatched junction bases numbered 4, after V lost 5 bases and J lost 1 base.

This rearrangement joins TRBV4-2 to TRBJ1-2; D gene uncertain. CDR3 length: 15 amino acids. V was cut by 4 bases and J by 2 bases, with 14 bases left in between. The germline V gene encodes CDR1 LGHNA and CDR2 YNFKEQ. The CDR3 loop reads CASSLTTGENYGYTF. CDR3 coding DNA: TGTGCCAGCAGCCTAACCACTGGGGAGAACTATGGCTACACCTTC.